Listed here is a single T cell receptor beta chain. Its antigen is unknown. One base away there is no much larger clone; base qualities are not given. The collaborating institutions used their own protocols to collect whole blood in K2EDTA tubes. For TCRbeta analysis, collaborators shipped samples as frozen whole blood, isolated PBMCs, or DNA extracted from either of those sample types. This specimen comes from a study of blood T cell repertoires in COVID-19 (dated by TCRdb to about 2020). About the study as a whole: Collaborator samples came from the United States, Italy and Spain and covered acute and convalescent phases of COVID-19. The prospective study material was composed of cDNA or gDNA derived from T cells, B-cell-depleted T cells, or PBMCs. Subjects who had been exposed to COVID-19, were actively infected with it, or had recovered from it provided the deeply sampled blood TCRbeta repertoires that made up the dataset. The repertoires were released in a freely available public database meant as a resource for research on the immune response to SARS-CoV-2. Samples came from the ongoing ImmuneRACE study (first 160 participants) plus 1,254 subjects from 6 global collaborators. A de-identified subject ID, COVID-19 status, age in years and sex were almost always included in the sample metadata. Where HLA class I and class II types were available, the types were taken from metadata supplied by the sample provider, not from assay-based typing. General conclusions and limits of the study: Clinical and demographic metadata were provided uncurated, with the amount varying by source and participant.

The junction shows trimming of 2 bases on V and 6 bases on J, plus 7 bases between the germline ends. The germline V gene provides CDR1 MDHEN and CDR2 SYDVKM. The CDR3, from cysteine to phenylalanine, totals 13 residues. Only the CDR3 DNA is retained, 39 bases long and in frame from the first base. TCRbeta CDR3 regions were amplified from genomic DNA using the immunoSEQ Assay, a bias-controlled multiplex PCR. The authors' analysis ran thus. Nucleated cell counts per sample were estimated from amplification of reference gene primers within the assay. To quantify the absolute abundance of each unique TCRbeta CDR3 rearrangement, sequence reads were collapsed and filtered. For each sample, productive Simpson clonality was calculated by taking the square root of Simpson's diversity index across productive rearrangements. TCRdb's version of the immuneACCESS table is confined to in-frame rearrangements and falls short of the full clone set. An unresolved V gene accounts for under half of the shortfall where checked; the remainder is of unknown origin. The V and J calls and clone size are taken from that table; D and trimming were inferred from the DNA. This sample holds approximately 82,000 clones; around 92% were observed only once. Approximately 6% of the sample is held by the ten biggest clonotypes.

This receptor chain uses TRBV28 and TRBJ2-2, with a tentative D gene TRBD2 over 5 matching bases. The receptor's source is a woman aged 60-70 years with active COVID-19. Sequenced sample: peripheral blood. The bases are TGTGCCAGCAGTTTAATAGCGCCCGGGGAGCTGTTTTTT. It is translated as CASSLIAPGELFF.